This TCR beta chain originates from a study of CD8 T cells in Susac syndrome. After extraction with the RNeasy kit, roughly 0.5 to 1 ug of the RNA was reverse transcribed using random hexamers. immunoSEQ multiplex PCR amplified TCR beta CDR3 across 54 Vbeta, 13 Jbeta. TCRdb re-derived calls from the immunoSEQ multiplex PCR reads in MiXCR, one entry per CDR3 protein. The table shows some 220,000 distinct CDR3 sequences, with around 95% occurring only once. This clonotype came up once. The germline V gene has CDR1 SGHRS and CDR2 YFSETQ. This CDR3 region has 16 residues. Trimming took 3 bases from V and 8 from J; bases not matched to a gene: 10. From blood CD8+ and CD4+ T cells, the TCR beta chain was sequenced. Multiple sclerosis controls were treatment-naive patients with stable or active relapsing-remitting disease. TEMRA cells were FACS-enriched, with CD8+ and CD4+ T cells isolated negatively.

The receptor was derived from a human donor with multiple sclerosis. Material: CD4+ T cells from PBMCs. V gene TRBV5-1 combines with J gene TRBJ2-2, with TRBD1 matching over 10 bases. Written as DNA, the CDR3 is TGCGCCAGCAGCTGGGGACAGGGGATAGCTTCGGGGGAGCTGTTTTTT. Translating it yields CASSWGQGIASGELFF.